This T cell receptor beta chain was sequenced during a study of OX40 agonist ivuxolimab in advanced cancers. Study as a whole: Under the entry rules, prior anti-PD-1, anti-PD-L1 or anti-CTLA-4 therapy was allowed, and roughly 43% had some. General observations from the study: Partial responders at 0.1-3.0 mg/kg had among the lowest clonal expansion. More expanded clones were found, on average, in CD8+ than in CD4+ T cells.

Generated by immunoSEQ multiplex PCR, the TCRdb table keeps only in-frame clones and is missing some. Of about 84,000 clones detected, nearly 95% appear once; the ten largest clones hold more than 9.5%. Collection of blood occurred at baseline, at cycle 4 day 1, and at cycle 7 day 1. Concerning this clone itself: Antigen: not known.

The CDR3 is 14 amino acids. Germline V gene data show CDR1 as GTSNPN and CDR2 as SVGIG (reference sequence). The V end lost 0 bases, the J end lost 4 bases, and 10 bases lay between the germline ends. This specimen was CD4+ or CD8+ T cells sorted from blood, taken in a trial of the OX40 agonist ivuxolimab. The chain uses TRBV30 and TRBJ2-1; possible D gene TRBD2, 5 bases. This TCR derives from an adult with an advanced solid tumor such as melanoma, head and neck, liver or kidney cancer. This CDR3 is CAWSVGLAYNEQFF. CDR3 bases: TGTGCCTGGAGTGTAGGACTCGCTTACAATGAGCAGTTCTTC.